Listed below are T cell receptor beta chains from one sample, sequenced in a study of blood T cells in healthy people across ages. TCRdb passed the 5' RACE reads through MiXCR, listing each CDR3 protein once. Of fewer than 2 million distinct CDR3 sequences listed, about 39% were seen once; the top ten hold around 23%. Sequencing input: blood. The receptors here all came from a human donor in good health. Each CDR3 is given with its conserved first and last residue. The D gene is left open where the match is weak. Only some rows state a clone size, as once, few, many or a class for expanded clones.

j_gene,v_gene,abundance,d_gene,CDR3nt,CDR3aa
TRBJ1-5,TRBV6-2/TRBV6-3,NA,NA,TGTGCCAGCAGGTGGCGGGGGTCCGATCAGCCCCAGCATTTT,CASRWRGSDQPQHF
TRBJ1-2,TRBV9,NA,NA,TGTGCCAGCAGCGAGGGAATGCAGGGGCTTCAGATTTATGGCTACACCTTC,CASSEGMQGLQIYGYTF
TRBJ2-1,TRBV7-9,NA,NA,TGTGCCAGCAGCTTACCGGGGCCTTGGGATGAGCAGTTCTTC,CASSLPGPWDEQFF
TRBJ2-3,TRBV10-3,few,TRBD2,TGTGCCATCAGTGAGTCGGCTAGCGGGGCCACAGATACGCAGTATTTT,CAISESASGATDTQYF
TRBJ1-2,TRBV28,few,NA,TGTGCCAGCAGTTTAACGATCGGGGGGAACTATGGCTACACCTTC,CASSLTIGGNYGYTF
TRBJ1-5,TRBV6-2/TRBV6-3,NA,TRBD1,TGTGCCAGCAGTCCACTCCCGCAGGGGGCGAGCAATCAGCCCCAGCATTTT,CASSPLPQGASNQPQHF
TRBJ2-1,TRBV4-3,NA,NA,TGCGCCAGCAGCCAAGAGGCGGACTATTACAATGAGCAGTTCTTC,CASSQEADYYNEQFF
TRBJ2-1,TRBV10-3,few,TRBD1,TGTGCCATCAGTGAGCCAGCATCCGACAGGGGAGTTTACAATGAGCAGTTCTTC,CAISEPASDRGVYNEQFF
TRBJ2-6,TRBV4-3,few,NA,TGCGCCAGCAGCCAAGTCGGGCCCTCTGGGGCCAACGTCCTGACTTTC,CASSQVGPSGANVLTF
TRBJ1-1,TRBV5-5,NA,NA,TGTGCCAGCAGCTTGGACCCAGACGGAGCGCTCAACACTGAAGCTTTCTTT,CASSLDPDGALNTEAFF
TRBJ2-3,TRBV6-5,NA,NA,TGTGCCAGCAGTTACTCGAGGGGATCGGAGACGCAGTATTTT,CASSYSRGSETQYF
TRBJ2-2,TRBV24-1,NA,NA,TGTGCCACCAGTGATTTGACGGCCACCGGGGAGCTGTTTTTT,CATSDLTATGELFF
TRBJ1-6,TRBV9,few,NA,TGTGCCAGCAGCGGCGGGGCAGGGGAGTCTCCTAATTCACCCCTCCACTTT,CASSGGAGESPNSPLHF
TRBJ2-2,TRBV12-3/TRBV12-4,NA,NA,TGTGCCAGCAGTTCATCCGGGACACTCCCCGGGGAGCTGTTTTTT,CASSSSGTLPGELFF
TRBJ2-1,TRBV20-1,NA,TRBD2,TGCAGTGCCCTAGCGGGGGGGACTGAGCAGTTCTTC,CSALAGGTEQFF
TRBJ1-2,TRBV5-1,NA,NA,TGCGCCAGCAGCCCTCGACAGAGGATCGACTATGGCTACACCTTC,CASSPRQRIDYGYTF
TRBJ1-2,TRBV29-1,few,TRBD1,TGCAGCGCGGACAGGGTCGATGGCTACACCTTC,CSADRVDGYTF
TRBJ1-2,TRBV29-1,many,TRBD1,TGCAGCGTAGGGGCCCGACAGGGGGCCATCTATGGCTACACCTTC,CSVGARQGAIYGYTF
TRBJ1-2,TRBV12-3/TRBV12-4,few,NA,TGTGCCAGCAGTTTAGTTCGTTCGGGTTATGGCTACACCTTC,CASSLVRSGYGYTF
TRBJ2-5,TRBV7-2,NA,NA,TGTGCCAGCAGCTGGAGGGGGGACCAAGAGACCCAGTACTTC,CASSWRGDQETQYF
TRBJ2-5,TRBV25-1,NA,NA,TGTGCCAGCAGTAAGTCGGATTTTCAAGAGACCCAGTACTTC,CASSKSDFQETQYF
TRBJ2-7,TRBV4-1,NA,NA,TGCGCCAGCAGCCAATCGGGACCCTCCGAAGCCGGATCCGAGCAGTACTTC,CASSQSGPSEAGSEQYF
TRBJ2-1,TRBV28,NA,TRBD1,TGTGCCAGCAGCCCACGGACAGGCCGTACCTACAATGAGCAGTTCTTC,CASSPRTGRTYNEQFF
TRBJ2-1,TRBV11-1,NA,TRBD2,TGTGCCAGCAGCTTAGTCGCTAGCGGGGGGTACTCCTACAATGAGCAGTTCTTC,CASSLVASGGYSYNEQFF
TRBJ1-2,TRBV6-2/TRBV6-3,few,NA,TGTGCCAGCAGCCGCGGGGACACTAACTATGGCTACACCTTC,CASSRGDTNYGYTF
TRBJ1-5,TRBV4-3,NA,NA,TGCGCCAGCAGCGCGACGGGGATGTACCAGCCCCAGCATTTT,CASSATGMYQPQHF
TRBJ2-1,TRBV12-3/TRBV12-4,NA,NA,TGTGCCAGCAGTTTGACAGGGAGGGGGCAGTTCTTC,CASSLTGRGQFF
TRBJ1-1,TRBV19,NA,NA,TGTGCCAGTAGTATATTTCGAAGGAGTGTGGGTGAAGCTTTCTTT,CASSIFRRSVGEAFF
TRBJ2-1,TRBV20-1,NA,TRBD2,TGCAGTGCTAGACCCCTAGCGGGGGGCTACAATGAGCAGTTCTTC,CSARPLAGGYNEQFF
TRBJ2-1,TRBV7-9,few,NA,TGTGCCAGCAGCCGTAACAGGGATAGTGAGCAGTTCTTC,CASSRNRDSEQFF
TRBJ2-5,TRBV29-1,many,TRBD2,TGCAGCGCCGATAGCAGCGGGGGGATGGAGACCCAGTACTTC,CSADSSGGMETQYF
TRBJ1-2,TRBV7-2,few,NA,TGTGCCAGCAGCCCAAAGACCGGGACGCAGCACCATGGCTACACCTTC,CASSPKTGTQHHGYTF
TRBJ1-2,TRBV9,NA,NA,TGTGCCAGCAGCCCCTTCGGACCGCGCATGGCGGGCTACACCTTC,CASSPFGPRMAGYTF
TRBJ2-7,TRBV11-2,once,NA,TGTGCCAGCAGCTTAATTAAGGGTGACGAGCAGTACTTC,CASSLIKGDEQYF
TRBJ2-6,TRBV5-5,NA,NA,TGTGCCCCCAGTACCCAAAGCTCTGGGGCCAACGTCCTGACTTTC,CAPSTQSSGANVLTF
TRBJ2-1,TRBV2,NA,NA,TGTGCCAGCAACCTAGCGCAGACCCGCAATGAGCAGTTCTTC,CASNLAQTRNEQFF
TRBJ2-1,TRBV4-3,few,TRBD2,TGCGCCAGCAGCCAAGATGGCGATAGCGGGGGCTACAATGAGCAGTTCTTC,CASSQDGDSGGYNEQFF
TRBJ2-3,TRBV5-6,NA,NA,TGTGCCAGCACTACAAGGAAGGCCGTTCTCTTCACAGATACGCAGTATTTT,CASTTRKAVLFTDTQYF
TRBJ2-5,TRBV10-2,NA,NA,TGCGCCAGCAGTGAGTCCCGCTACTTCCGGGGGACCCAGTACTTC,CASSESRYFRGTQYF
TRBJ2-7,TRBV20-1,once,TRBD1,TGCAGTGCTAGAGCCAGGACAGGGGTTTACAACGAGCAGTACTTC,CSARARTGVYNEQYF
TRBJ2-7,TRBV7-2,NA,NA,TGTGCCAGCAGTCCTAGATCAAACCAAGGCGAGCAGTACTTC,CASSPRSNQGEQYF
TRBJ2-7,TRBV7-9,few,NA,TGTGCCAGCAGCGCCCAAGGGATCTACGAGCAGTACTTC,CASSAQGIYEQYF
TRBJ2-3,TRBV5-1,NA,NA,TGCGCCAGCAAATTGGGGGCAGGCGGTCAGGGAGATACGCAGTATTTT,CASKLGAGGQGDTQYF
TRBJ1-1,TRBV18,NA,NA,TGTGCCAGCCTCCCAGAAATGAACACTGAAGCTTTCTTT,CASLPEMNTEAFF
TRBJ2-5,TRBV20-1,NA,NA,TGCAGTGCTAGAGTCGCAGGGGCCCAAGAGACCCAGTACTTC,CSARVAGAQETQYF
TRBJ2-5,TRBV4-3,once,NA,TGCGCCAGCAGCCAAGGGGACCCTAGACAAGAGACCCAGTACTTC,CASSQGDPRQETQYF